A selection of T cell receptor beta chains follows, all from one sample in a study of shared clonotypes between healthy human individuals. TCRdb's table, derived via immunoSEQ multiplex PCR, lists solely in-frame clones and lacks some. The sample lists roughly 1,000,000 clones, roughly 74% occurring once. Input material: memory CD4+ T cells from PBMCs. These receptors were taken from a man aged 18 to 30 in good health. Some clones in this sample may be carry-over from other donors' samples. CDR3s include the opening cysteine and the closing phenylalanine or tryptophan. The D gene is left open where the match is weak. Only part of the rows carry a size: once, few, many, or a class if the clone is expanded.

CDR3aa: CASSLAFGTEAFF
CDR3nt: TGTGCCAGCAGCTTAGCCTTCGGCACTGAAGCTTTCTTT
v_gene: TRBV7-2
d_gene: NA
abundance: NA
j_gene: TRBJ1-1

CDR3aa: CASSLSSSSYNEQFF
CDR3nt: TGTGCCAGCAGCTTATCGTCTAGCTCCTACAATGAGCAGTTCTTC
v_gene: TRBV7-3
d_gene: NA
abundance: NA
j_gene: TRBJ2-1

CDR3aa: CASSFRVDTNEAFF
CDR3nt: TGTGCCAGCAGCTTTCGCGTAGACACCAATGAAGCTTTCTTT
v_gene: TRBV5-4
d_gene: NA
abundance: NA
j_gene: TRBJ1-1

CDR3aa: CASSQTRVEQYF
CDR3nt: TGTGCCAGCAGTCAGACCCGTGTTGAGCAGTACTTC
v_gene: TRBV6-6
d_gene: NA
abundance: NA
j_gene: TRBJ2-7

CDR3aa: CATTGGATYNEQFF
CDR3nt: TGTGCCACCACGGGAGGAGCAACCTACAATGAGCAGTTCTTC
v_gene: TRBV2
d_gene: TRBD2
abundance: NA
j_gene: TRBJ2-1

CDR3aa: CASSLNGFGGRIGNQPQHF
CDR3nt: TGTGCCAGCAGTTTAAACGGGTTTGGGGGGCGTATCGGCAATCAGCCCCAGCATTTT
v_gene: TRBV28
d_gene: NA
abundance: NA
j_gene: TRBJ1-5

CDR3aa: CASSRQAGYGYTF
CDR3nt: TGTGCCAGCAGTCGACAGGCGGGCTATGGCTACACCTTC
v_gene: TRBV28
d_gene: NA
abundance: NA
j_gene: TRBJ1-2

CDR3aa: CASSPNLGATHF
CDR3nt: TGTGCCAGCAGTCCCAATCTCGGGGCAACGCACTTC
v_gene: TRBV28
d_gene: NA
abundance: few
j_gene: TRBJ2-7

CDR3aa: CASSRDRAGYTF
CDR3nt: TGTGCCAGCAGCCGGGACAGGGCTGGCTACACCTTC
v_gene: TRBV14
d_gene: TRBD1
abundance: NA
j_gene: TRBJ1-2

CDR3aa: CAIGNTGYEQYF
CDR3nt: TGTGCCATCGGAAATACGGGGTACGAGCAGTACTTC
v_gene: TRBV10-3
d_gene: NA
abundance: NA
j_gene: TRBJ2-7

CDR3aa: CASWGPHRGTDTQYF
CDR3nt: TGTGCCTCCTGGGGACCACACAGGGGGACAGATACGCAGTATTTT
v_gene: TRBV19
d_gene: TRBD1
abundance: NA
j_gene: TRBJ2-3

CDR3aa: CASSLSSNGRLAKNIQYF
CDR3nt: TGTGCCAGCAGTTTATCATCGAACGGCAGATTAGCCAAAAACATTCAGTACTTC
v_gene: TRBV28
d_gene: NA
abundance: NA
j_gene: TRBJ2-4

CDR3aa: CASSLMRPGGETQYF
CDR3nt: TGTGCCAGCAGCTTAATGCGGCCAGGGGGGGAGACCCAGTACTTC
v_gene: TRBV7-9
d_gene: NA
abundance: NA
j_gene: TRBJ2-5

CDR3aa: CAWGTNQPQHF
CDR3nt: TGTGCCTGGGGCACCAATCAGCCCCAGCATTTT
v_gene: TRBV30
d_gene: NA
abundance: NA
j_gene: TRBJ1-5

CDR3aa: CASSRTGGYTEAFF
CDR3nt: TGTGCCAGCAGTAGGACAGGTGGGTACACTGAAGCTTTCTTT
v_gene: TRBV27
d_gene: TRBD1
abundance: few
j_gene: TRBJ1-1

CDR3aa: CASSYVSADLYYGYTF
CDR3nt: TGTGCCAGCAGTTACGTCTCGGCCGATCTTTACTATGGCTACACCTTC
v_gene: TRBV6-6
d_gene: NA
abundance: NA
j_gene: TRBJ1-2

CDR3aa: CASGRGGNTEAFF
CDR3nt: TGTGCCAGCGGCCGGGGCGGGAACACTGAAGCTTTCTTT
v_gene: TRBV7-9
d_gene: NA
abundance: NA
j_gene: TRBJ1-1

CDR3aa: CASSYFLAYEQYF
CDR3nt: TGTGCCAGCAGTTACTTCCTGGCCTACGAGCAGTACTTC
v_gene: TRBV2
d_gene: NA
abundance: NA
j_gene: TRBJ2-7

CDR3aa: CAWSGGYDGYTF
CDR3nt: TGTGCCTGGAGCGGAGGGTACGATGGCTACACCTTC
v_gene: TRBV30
d_gene: NA
abundance: NA
j_gene: TRBJ1-2

CDR3aa: CASSTRIGPQEKLFF
CDR3nt: TGTGCCAGCAGCACCCGAATCGGGCCCCAGGAAAAACTGTTTTTT
v_gene: TRBV9
d_gene: NA
abundance: NA
j_gene: TRBJ1-4

CDR3aa: CASSVAGGDQPQHF
CDR3nt: TGTGCCAGCTCAGTCGCTGGAGGGGATCAGCCCCAGCATTTT
v_gene: TRBV18
d_gene: NA
abundance: NA
j_gene: TRBJ1-5

CDR3aa: CASSLTRYEQYF
CDR3nt: TGTGCCAGCAGCCTCACTCGTTACGAGCAGTACTTC
v_gene: TRBV2
d_gene: NA
abundance: NA
j_gene: TRBJ2-7

CDR3aa: CASRTFSRPYEQYF
CDR3nt: TGTGCCTCCAGGACATTCTCCCGCCCCTACGAGCAGTACTTC
v_gene: TRBV30
d_gene: NA
abundance: NA
j_gene: TRBJ2-7

CDR3aa: CAWSSIRGPNYGYTF
CDR3nt: TGTGCCTGGAGCTCGATCCGGGGTCCTAACTATGGCTACACCTTC
v_gene: TRBV30
d_gene: NA
abundance: NA
j_gene: TRBJ1-2

CDR3aa: CASSPLTADQETQYF
CDR3nt: TGTGCCAGCAGCCCACTGACCGCAGACCAAGAGACCCAGTACTTC
v_gene: TRBV14
d_gene: NA
abundance: NA
j_gene: TRBJ2-5

CDR3aa: CASSKDGLGGYTF
CDR3nt: TGTGCCAGCAGTAAGGACGGACTCGGTGGCTACACCTTC
v_gene: TRBV2
d_gene: NA
abundance: NA
j_gene: TRBJ1-2

CDR3aa: CASSFDGGNTIYF
CDR3nt: TGTGCCAGCAGCTTTGATGGAGGAAACACCATATATTTT
v_gene: TRBV5-5
d_gene: NA
abundance: NA
j_gene: TRBJ1-3

CDR3aa: CASRLLAGSATGELFF
CDR3nt: TGCGCCAGCAGGCTCTTAGCAGGGTCGGCCACCGGGGAGCTGTTTTTT
v_gene: TRBV5-1
d_gene: NA
abundance: NA
j_gene: TRBJ2-2

CDR3aa: CASSLGAGTGELFF
CDR3nt: TGTGCCAGCAGCTTAGGTGCTGGCACCGGGGAGCTGTTTTTT
v_gene: TRBV7-3
d_gene: NA
abundance: once
j_gene: TRBJ2-2

CDR3aa: CASHGGLSGANVLTF
CDR3nt: TGTGCCAGCCACGGGGGCCTCTCTGGGGCCAACGTCCTGACTTTC
v_gene: TRBV28
d_gene: NA
abundance: NA
j_gene: TRBJ2-6

CDR3aa: CASSLSTNYGYTF
CDR3nt: TGCGCCAGCAGCTTGAGTACCAACTATGGCTACACCTTC
v_gene: TRBV5-1
d_gene: NA
abundance: NA
j_gene: TRBJ1-2

CDR3aa: CASSPQVGEAFF
CDR3nt: TGTGCCAGCAGTCCCCAGGTGGGAGAAGCTTTCTTT
v_gene: TRBV28
d_gene: NA
abundance: once
j_gene: TRBJ1-1

CDR3aa: CAISVRQGRGEGEETQYF
CDR3nt: TGTGCCATCAGTGTACGTCAGGGGCGAGGTGAGGGGGAAGAGACCCAGTACTTC
v_gene: TRBV10-3
d_gene: NA
abundance: NA
j_gene: TRBJ2-5

CDR3aa: CATVSEGTGELFF
CDR3nt: TGTGCCACCGTCAGCGAGGGGACCGGGGAGCTGTTTTTT
v_gene: TRBV6-5
d_gene: NA
abundance: NA
j_gene: TRBJ2-2

CDR3aa: CASSDDPYWGNTGELFF
CDR3nt: TGTGCCAGCAGTGACGACCCGTATTGGGGAAACACCGGGGAGCTGTTTTTT
v_gene: TRBV2
d_gene: NA
abundance: many
j_gene: TRBJ2-2

CDR3aa: CASSWGQSYGYTF
CDR3nt: TGTGCCAGCAGCTGGGGACAGAGCTATGGCTACACCTTC
v_gene: TRBV7-2
d_gene: TRBD1
abundance: NA
j_gene: TRBJ1-2

CDR3aa: CASSSGQGNTEAFF
CDR3nt: TGTGCCAGCAGTTCGGGACAGGGGAACACTGAAGCTTTCTTT
v_gene: TRBV27
d_gene: TRBD1
abundance: NA
j_gene: TRBJ1-1

CDR3aa: CASSSGGGEQYF
CDR3nt: TGTGCCAGCAGCTCCGGCGGTGGCGAGCAGTACTTC
v_gene: TRBV7-2
d_gene: NA
abundance: few
j_gene: TRBJ2-7